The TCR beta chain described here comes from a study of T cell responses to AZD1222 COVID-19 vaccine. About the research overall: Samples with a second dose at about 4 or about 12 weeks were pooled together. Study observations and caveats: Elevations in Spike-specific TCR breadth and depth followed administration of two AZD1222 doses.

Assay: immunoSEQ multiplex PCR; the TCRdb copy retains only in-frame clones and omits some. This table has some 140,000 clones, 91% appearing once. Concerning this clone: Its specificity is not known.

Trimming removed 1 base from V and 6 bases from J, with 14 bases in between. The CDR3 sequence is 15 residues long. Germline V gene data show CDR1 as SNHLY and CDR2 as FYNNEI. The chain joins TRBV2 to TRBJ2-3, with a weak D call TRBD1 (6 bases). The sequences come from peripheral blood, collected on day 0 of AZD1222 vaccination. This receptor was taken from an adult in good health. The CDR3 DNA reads TGTGCCAGCAGTGAAGTGAGAAGTCAGGGGGATACGCAGTATTTT. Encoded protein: CASSEVRSQGDTQYF.